The 21 T cell receptor beta chains listed next were all sequenced from one sample in a study of CD8 T cells in ankylosing spondylitis. Antigens of these TCRs are unknown. TCRdb re-called the 5' RACE reads through MiXCR, storing one row per CDR3 protein. This sample has around 130,000 distinct CDR3 sequences, with roughly a sixth found just once. Study findings and constraints: There was a TCR beta motif, made of fewer than 10 highly homologous variants, that appeared characteristic of ankylosing spondylitis blood.

Sequencing was done on a sample of blood, either unsorted or a sorted T cell fraction (not recorded which). Every receptor here comes from a male donor with ankylosing spondylitis.

A few counts support this clonotype. This rearrangement joins TRBV29-1 to TRBJ2-3; 9 nucleotides match TRBD2. The germline CDR1 and CDR2 sequences are SQVTM and ANQGSEA. CDR3 length equals 18 residues. The V gene end was trimmed by 1 base and the J gene end by 2 bases; junction bases not matched to a gene: 13. The CDR3 sequence: CSVEVVAGVPSFTDTQYF. CDR3 DNA sequence: TGCAGCGTTGAAGTGGTAGCGGGAGTCCCTTCTTTCACAGATACGCAGTATTTT.

This clonotype has a count of ten or more. The chain carries TRBV29-1 and TRBJ1-1, with D unresolved. Trimming pared 3 bases from V and 6 bases from J, leaving 8 bases between. The CDR3 totals 11 residues. From germline, CDR1 is SQVTM and CDR2 ANQGSEA. The DNA for the CDR3 is TGCAGCGTTGAGGGATCCCCTGAAGCTTTCTTT. The encoded protein is CSVEGSPEAFF.

This chain connects TRBV20-1 to TRBJ2-3; 9 bases are shared with TRBD2. CDR1 and CDR2 (germline): DFQATT, SNEGSKA (reference sequence). With 2 bases clipped from V and 2 bases from J, the junction kept 8 bases outside the gene matches. The CDR3 runs 16 residues. The CDR3 is CSARPAGGRATDTQYF. The CDR3 DNA reads TGCAGTGCTAGACCAGCGGGAGGTCGGGCCACAGATACGCAGTATTTT.

This clonotype was seen more than once but under ten times. The CDR3 reads CASSLPVRATNEKLFF. DNA of the CDR3: TGTGCCAGCAGCCTACCAGTCAGGGCAACTAATGAAAAACTGTTTTTT. V usage is TRBV7-9 and J usage is TRBJ1-4; TRBD1 might be the D (5 bases). Germline V gene sequence: CDR1 SEHNR, CDR2 FQNEAQ (reference sequence). V was pared by 5 bases and J by 0 bases, with 13 bases between. This CDR3 is built from 16 residues.

This clonotype was picked up many times. The genes are TRBV4-1 and TRBJ2-1; D unclear. The CDR3 is 13 amino acids. The V gene's germline CDR1 is MGHRA and CDR2 YSYEKL. Trimming took off 2 bases at V and 5 bases at J, with 7 bases between the two ends. CDR3 residues: CASSQTRNNEQFF. The CDR3 region has the DNA TGCGCCAGCAGCCAAACACGAAACAATGAGCAGTTCTTC.

The chain combines TRBV4-2 with TRBJ2-4; the match to TRBD2 covers 10 bases. The CDR3 is made up of 18 amino acids. Per the germline V gene, CDR1 is LGHNA and CDR2 is YNFKEQ. Trimming removed 0 bases from V and 6 bases from J; junction bases left unmatched: 11. The DNA of the CDR3 is TGTGCCAGCAGCCAAGATCCAGGGCTAGCGGGAGTGAGAAACATTCAGTACTTC. This encodes CASSQDPGLAGVRNIQYF.

The chain combines TRBV6-1 with TRBJ2-2, with D perhaps TRBD1 or TRBD2 (5 bases each). V was shortened by 0 bases and J by 4 bases, with 15 bases between the two germline ends. The CDR3 loop spans 17 amino acids. Per germline, CDR1 MNHNS and CDR2 SASEGT. The CDR3 bases are TGTGCCAGCAGTGAAGCGCGAGGGGTTCGTGGCACCGGGGAGCTGTTTTTT. This codes for CASSEARGVRGTGELFF.

This sequence joins TRBV3-1 and TRBJ2-7, with TRBD2 matching over 7 bases. Per the germline V gene, CDR1 is LGHDT and CDR2 is YNNKEL (reference sequence). This CDR3 has 16 residues. Unmatched junction bases numbered 8, after V lost 0 bases and J lost 3 bases. CDR3 loop: CASSQDVGGTVYEQYF. DNA for the CDR3: TGTGCCAGCAGCCAAGACGTGGGGGGGACGGTCTACGAGCAGTACTTC.

This clonotype showed up just a few times. The chain couples TRBV4-1 to TRBJ2-1; 8 nucleotides agree with TRBD1. The CDR3 has 15 residues. CDR1 and CDR2 (germline): MGHRA, YSYEKL. Germline trimming cut 1 base from V and 10 bases from J; bases unmatched to any gene: 9. CDR3 in DNA: TGCGCCAGCAGCCAAGGGCGGCAGGGGGCAGGAGAGCAGTTCTTC. It translates to CASSQGRQGAGEQFF.

J is TRBJ2-7 and V is TRBV7-8, with 7 bases lining up with TRBD2. The CDR3 totals 15 residues. The germline gives CDR1 SGHVS, CDR2 FQNEAQ. V gave up 4 bases and J gave up 5 bases; unmatched junction bases: 11. The CDR3 DNA reads TGTGCCAGCAGCTCCTATGTGGGGACTACTAACGAGCAGTACTTC. This encodes CASSSYVGTTNEQYF.

V and J are TRBV27 and TRBJ2-7; maybe TRBD2 (6 bases). The germline V gene encodes CDR1 MNHEY and CDR2 SMNVEV (reference sequence). The CDR3 sequence is 12 residues long. The V end lost 4 bases, the J end lost 6 bases, and 10 bases lay between the germline ends. This CDR3 reads CASSWGGGEQYF. The DNA for the CDR3 is TGTGCCAGCAGTTGGGGAGGAGGCGAGCAGTACTTC.

This clonotype appeared a few times. The chain is built from TRBV27 and TRBJ1-6, with a possible D match to TRBD1 (5 bases). V dropped 5 bases and J dropped 1 base, with 12 bases sitting between them. This CDR3 contains 16 residues. CDR1 and CDR2 from the germline V gene are MNHEY and SMNVEV (reference sequence). CDR3 loop: CASSGWGGSYNSPLHF. DNA of the CDR3: TGTGCCAGCAGTGGATGGGGCGGTTCCTATAATTCACCCCTCCACTTT.

This clonotype was observed a few times. This sequence joins TRBV28 and TRBJ2-7; 12 bases fit TRBD2. The CDR3 length is 16 residues. Trimming at V came to 2 bases and at J to 3 bases, leaving 5 bases not matched to a gene. Germline CDR1 MDHEN, CDR2 SYDVKM. The CDR3 loop reads CASSLLAGGPVYEQYF. The CDR3 nucleotides read TGTGCCAGCAGTTTACTAGCGGGAGGGCCCGTCTACGAGCAGTACTTC.

V usage is TRBV20-1 and J usage is TRBJ2-3, with D uncertain. The CDR3 sequence is 13 residues long. Germline lookup yields CDR1 DFQATT and CDR2 SNEGSKA (reference sequence). V was shortened by 4 bases and J by 2 bases, with 10 bases between the two germline ends. CDR3 DNA: TGCAGTGCTACCGGACGGACCACAGATACGCAGTATTTT. This translates into CSATGRTTDTQYF.

This chain connects TRBV7-6 to TRBJ2-5; 7 bases are a match to TRBD1. V lost 1 base to trimming and J lost 9 bases; unmatched junction nucleotides: 11. This CDR3 region has 15 residues. CDR1 and CDR2 (germline): SGHVS, FNYEAQ. The CDR3: CASSLVLGQKRPQYF. CDR3 DNA: TGTGCCAGCAGCTTAGTGCTGGGACAGAAGAGACCCCAGTACTTC.

This clonotype was observed a few times. The V gene is TRBV4-1, the J gene TRBJ1-4; D possibly corresponds to TRBD1 (6 bases). The V and J ends lost 1 base and 6 bases respectively, with 9 bases between them. Germline-derived CDR1 and CDR2 are MGHRA and YSYEKL. CDR3 length: 14 amino acids. The CDR3 DNA reads TGCGCCAGCAGCCAAGGGACAGCGGATGAAAAACTGTTTTTT. Protein: CASSQGTADEKLFF.

The V gene is TRBV27, the J gene TRBJ1-6, with D tentatively TRBD1 (5 bases). The CDR3 runs to 15 residues. In germline, CDR1 is MNHEY, CDR2 SMNVEV (reference sequence). Between the trimmed V and J ends, which lost 3 bases and 3 bases, there was a span of 9 bases. CDR3 sequence: CASSLAGNYNSPLHF. The CDR3 DNA reads TGTGCCAGCAGTTTGGCAGGGAACTATAATTCACCCCTCCACTTT.

V gene TRBV15 combines with J gene TRBJ2-1; 7 nucleotides line up with TRBD2. V lost 3 bases to trimming and J lost 4 bases; unmatched junction nucleotides: 6. This CDR3 has 15 amino acids. The germline V gene has CDR1 LNHNV and CDR2 YYDKDF (reference sequence). CDR3 DNA sequence: TGTGCCACCAGCAGCCCAGGACTAGATTACAATGAGCAGTTCTTC. Encoded protein: CATSSPGLDYNEQFF.

The chain couples TRBV27 to TRBJ2-7, with a tentative D call TRBD1 (5 bases). CDR1 and CDR2 from the germline V gene are MNHEY and SMNVEV (reference sequence). There are 13 residues in the CDR3. Trimming took 3 bases from V and 4 from J, leaving 10 bases between them. The CDR3 loop reads CASSFRVGYEQYF. CDR3 nucleotides: TGTGCCAGCAGTTTCAGGGTTGGATACGAGCAGTACTTC.

This clonotype was observed a handful of times. The rearrangement joins TRBV12-3 or TRBV12-4 to TRBJ2-1; D is possibly TRBD2 (7 bases). The CDR3 consists of 14 residues. V was cut by 8 bases and J by 4 bases, with 15 bases left in between. The CDR3 DNA reads TGTGCCAGCCTTCGGGGGGCGTCTTACAATGAGCAGTTCTTC. Residues: CASLRGASYNEQFF.

CDR3 DNA sequence: TGTGCCACCTGGTCGGGCTCGGAGACCCAGTACTTC. It translates to CATWSGSETQYF. V and J are TRBV6-5 and TRBJ2-5; unclear D gene. The CDR3 spans 12 residues. CDR1 is MNHEY and CDR2 is SVGAGI in the germline V gene. V lost 10 bases to trimming and J lost 5 bases, with 14 bases between them.